This T cell receptor beta chain was identified during a study of cytomegalovirus exposure and HLA in healthy donors. PCR amplification relied on 60 Vbeta primers (plus 13 Jbeta primers). Clones were read by immunoSEQ multiplex PCR, and TCRdb kept only the in-frame ones, dropping some. The sample holds 280,000 or so clones, approximately 90% seen once. Between the trimmed V and J ends, which lost 0 bases and 8 bases, there was a span of 29 bases. This CDR3 region has 20 residues. CDR1 and CDR2 from the germline V gene are LNHNV and YYDKDF (reference sequence). Sequenced: PBMCs. The chain joins TRBV15 to TRBJ2-1; D may be TRBD2 (7 bases). The sequence came from a woman younger than 35 in good health and CMV-seronegative. The CDR3 region has the DNA TGTGCCACCAGCAGAGATCTGGCGGCGGGGGTGGGGGGCCGGAGAGATGAGCAGTTCTTC. It yields the protein CATSRDLAAGVGGRRDEQFF.